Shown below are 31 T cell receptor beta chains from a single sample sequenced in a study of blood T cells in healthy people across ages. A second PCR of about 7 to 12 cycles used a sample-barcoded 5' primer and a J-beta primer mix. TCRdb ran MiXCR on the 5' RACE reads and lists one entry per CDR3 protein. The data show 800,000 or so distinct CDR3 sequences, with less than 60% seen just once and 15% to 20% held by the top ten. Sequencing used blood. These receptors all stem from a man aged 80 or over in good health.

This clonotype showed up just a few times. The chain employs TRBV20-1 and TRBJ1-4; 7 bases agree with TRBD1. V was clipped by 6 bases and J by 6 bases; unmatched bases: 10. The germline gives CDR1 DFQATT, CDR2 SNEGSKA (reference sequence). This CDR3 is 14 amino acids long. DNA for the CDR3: TGCAGTGCCAAACCGACAGGGCGGGATGAAAAACTGTTTTTT. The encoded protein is CSAKPTGRDEKLFF.

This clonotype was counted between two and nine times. The CDR3 DNA reads as TGTGCCAGCACCCCAACTAGCGGGGGAGAGGGCGAGCAGTACTTC. Its protein is CASTPTSGGEGEQYF. The chain is built from TRBV7-2 and TRBJ2-7; TRBD2 matches at 11 bases. Per the germline V gene, CDR1 is SGHTA and CDR2 is FQGNSA. V shed 7 bases, J shed 6 bases, and the junction held 11 bases outside the gene matches. The CDR3 is 15 amino acids.

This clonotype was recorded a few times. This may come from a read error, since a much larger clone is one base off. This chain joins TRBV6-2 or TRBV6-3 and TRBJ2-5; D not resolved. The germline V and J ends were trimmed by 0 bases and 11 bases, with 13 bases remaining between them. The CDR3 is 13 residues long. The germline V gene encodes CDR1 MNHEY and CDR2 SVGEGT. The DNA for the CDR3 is TGTGCCAGCAGTTACTCTTTCAACAATGAGCAGTACTTC. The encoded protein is CASSYSFNNEQYF.

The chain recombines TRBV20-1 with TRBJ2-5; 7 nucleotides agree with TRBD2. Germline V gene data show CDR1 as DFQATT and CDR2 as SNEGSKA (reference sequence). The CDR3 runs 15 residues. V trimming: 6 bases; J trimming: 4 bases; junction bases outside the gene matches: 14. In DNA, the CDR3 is TGCAGTGCCGCCGAGCGGGCGGGGGTGGCAGAGACCCAGTACTTC. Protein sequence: CSAAERAGVAETQYF.

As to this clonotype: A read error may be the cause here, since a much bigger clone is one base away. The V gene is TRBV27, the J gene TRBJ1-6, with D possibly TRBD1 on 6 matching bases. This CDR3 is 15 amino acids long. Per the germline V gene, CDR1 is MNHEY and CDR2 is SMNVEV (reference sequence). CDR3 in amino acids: CVSSLLQGIDSPLHF. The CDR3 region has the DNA TGTGTCAGCAGTTTATTACAGGGAATTGATTCACCCCTCCACTTT.

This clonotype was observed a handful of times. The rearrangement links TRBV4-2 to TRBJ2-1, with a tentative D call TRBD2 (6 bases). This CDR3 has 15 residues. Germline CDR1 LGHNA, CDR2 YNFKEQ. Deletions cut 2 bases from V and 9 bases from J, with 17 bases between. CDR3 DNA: TGTGCCAGCAGCCAACCGGGAGAAGGGTACGGTGAGCAGTTCTTC. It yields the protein CASSQPGEGYGEQFF.

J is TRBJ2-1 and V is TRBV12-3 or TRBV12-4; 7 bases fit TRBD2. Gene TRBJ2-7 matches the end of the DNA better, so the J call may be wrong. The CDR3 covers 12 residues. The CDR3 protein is CASARRGYEQYF. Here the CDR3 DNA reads TGTGCCAGCGCCCGGCGGGGGTACGAGCAGTACTTC.

In DNA form, the CDR3 reads TGTGCCAGCAGTGCCGCGCAAGAGACCCAGTACTTC. The encoded protein is CASSAAQETQYF. The chain combines TRBV25-1 with TRBJ2-5; D ambiguous. The ends were cut back, 4 bases at V and 2 bases at J, with 5 bases in the middle. This CDR3 is 12 amino acids long. Germline loops: CDR1 MGHDK, CDR2 SYGVNS.

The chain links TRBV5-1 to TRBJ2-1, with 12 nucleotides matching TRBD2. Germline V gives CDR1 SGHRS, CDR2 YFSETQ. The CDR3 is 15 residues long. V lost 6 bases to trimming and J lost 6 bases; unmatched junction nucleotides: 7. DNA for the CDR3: TGCGCCAGCACCATGACTAGCGGGGGTATCAATGAGCAGTTCTTC. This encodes CASTMTSGGINEQFF.

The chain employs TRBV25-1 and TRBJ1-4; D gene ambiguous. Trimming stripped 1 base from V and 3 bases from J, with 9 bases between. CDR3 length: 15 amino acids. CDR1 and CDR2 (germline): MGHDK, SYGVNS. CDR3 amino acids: CASSEFGNANEKLFF. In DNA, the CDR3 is TGTGCCAGCAGTGAATTTGGGAACGCTAATGAAAAACTGTTTTTT.

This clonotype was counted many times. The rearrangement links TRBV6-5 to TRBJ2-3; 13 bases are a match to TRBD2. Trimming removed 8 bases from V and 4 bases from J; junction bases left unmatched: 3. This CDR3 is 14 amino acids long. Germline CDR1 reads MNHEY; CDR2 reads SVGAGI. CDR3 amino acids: CASGLAGVADTQYF. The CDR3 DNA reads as TGTGCCAGCGGACTAGCGGGAGTTGCAGATACGCAGTATTTT.

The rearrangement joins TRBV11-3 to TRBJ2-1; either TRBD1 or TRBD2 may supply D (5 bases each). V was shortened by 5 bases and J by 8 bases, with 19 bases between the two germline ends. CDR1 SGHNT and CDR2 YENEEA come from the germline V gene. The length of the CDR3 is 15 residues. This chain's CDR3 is CASSPIGDGLDEQFF. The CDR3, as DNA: TGTGCCAGCAGCCCCATCGGGGACGGACTTGATGAGCAGTTCTTC. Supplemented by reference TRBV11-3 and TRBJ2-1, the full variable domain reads EAGVVQSPRYKIIEKKQPVAFWCNPISGHNTLYWYLQNLGQGPELLIRYENEEAVDDSQLPKDRFSAERLKGVDSTLKIQPAELGDSAVYLCASSPIGDGLDEQFFGPGTRLTVL.

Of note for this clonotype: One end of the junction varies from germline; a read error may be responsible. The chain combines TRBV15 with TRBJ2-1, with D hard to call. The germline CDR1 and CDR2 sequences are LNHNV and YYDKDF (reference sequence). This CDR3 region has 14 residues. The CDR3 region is CVTSRDLRPDEQFF. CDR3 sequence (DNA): TGTGTCACCAGCAGAGATCTCAGGCCGGATGAGCAGTTCTTC.

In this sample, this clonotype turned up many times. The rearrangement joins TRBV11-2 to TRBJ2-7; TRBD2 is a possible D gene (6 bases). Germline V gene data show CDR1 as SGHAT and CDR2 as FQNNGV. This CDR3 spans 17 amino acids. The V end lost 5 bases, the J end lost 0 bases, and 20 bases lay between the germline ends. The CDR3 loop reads CASSPLMGGILSYEQYF. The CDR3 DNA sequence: TGTGCCAGCAGCCCATTGATGGGCGGGATCCTCTCCTACGAGCAGTACTTC.

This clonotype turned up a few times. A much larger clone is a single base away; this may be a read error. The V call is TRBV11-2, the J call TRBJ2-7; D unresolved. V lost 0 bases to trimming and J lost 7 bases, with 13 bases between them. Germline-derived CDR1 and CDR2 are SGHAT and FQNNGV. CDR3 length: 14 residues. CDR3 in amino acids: CASSLEVGWNEQYF. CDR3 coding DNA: TGTGCCAGCAGCTTAGAGGTTGGGTGGAATGAGCAGTACTTC.

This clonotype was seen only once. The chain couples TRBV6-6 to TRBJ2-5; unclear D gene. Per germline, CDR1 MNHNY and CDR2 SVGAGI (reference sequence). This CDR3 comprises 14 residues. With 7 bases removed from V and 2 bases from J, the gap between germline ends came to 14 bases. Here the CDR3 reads CASTLISGQETQYF. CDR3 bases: TGTGCCAGCACCCTAATCTCCGGACAAGAGACCCAGTACTTC.

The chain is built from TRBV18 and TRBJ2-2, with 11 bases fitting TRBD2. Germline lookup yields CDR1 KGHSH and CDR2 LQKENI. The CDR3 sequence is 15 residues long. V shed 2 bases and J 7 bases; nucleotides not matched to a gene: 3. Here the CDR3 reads CASSPTLAGVGELFF. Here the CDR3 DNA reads TGTGCCAGCTCACCAACACTAGCGGGAGTCGGGGAGCTGTTTTTT.

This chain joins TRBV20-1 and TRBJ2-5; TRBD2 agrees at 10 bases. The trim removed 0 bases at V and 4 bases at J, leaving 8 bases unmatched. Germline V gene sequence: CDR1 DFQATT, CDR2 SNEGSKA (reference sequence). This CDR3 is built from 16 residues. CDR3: CSARDLAGVIRETQYF. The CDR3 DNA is TGCAGTGCTAGAGATCTAGCGGGAGTGATTAGAGAGACCCAGTACTTC.

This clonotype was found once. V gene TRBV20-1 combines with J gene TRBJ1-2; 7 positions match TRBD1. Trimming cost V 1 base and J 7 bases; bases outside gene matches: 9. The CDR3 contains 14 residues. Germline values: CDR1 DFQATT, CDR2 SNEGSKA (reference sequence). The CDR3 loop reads CSARGGDSRSGYTF. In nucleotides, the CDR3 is TGCAGTGCTAGAGGGGGGGACAGCCGCTCTGGCTACACCTTC.

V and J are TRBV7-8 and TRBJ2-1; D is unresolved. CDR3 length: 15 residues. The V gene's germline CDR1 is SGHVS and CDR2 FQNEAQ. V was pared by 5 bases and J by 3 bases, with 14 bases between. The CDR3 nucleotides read TGTGCCAGCAGCCGGACGGATGTAGTCTACAATGAGCAGTTCTTC. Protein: CASSRTDVVYNEQFF. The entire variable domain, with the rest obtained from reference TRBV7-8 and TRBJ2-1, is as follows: GAGVSQSPRYKVAKRGQDVALRCDPISGHVSLFWYQQALGQGPEFLTYFQNEAQLDKSGLPSDRFFAERPEGSVSTLKIQRTQQEDSAVYLCASSRTDVVYNEQFFGPGTRLTVL.

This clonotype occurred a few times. CDR3 DNA: TGCGCCAGCAGCTTTCAGGGGTGGAACAATGAGCAGTTCTTC. This gives the protein CASSFQGWNNEQFF. The chain is built from TRBV5-1 and TRBJ2-1; a weak D match, TRBD1 (6 bases). V was clipped by 2 bases and J by 5 bases, with 11 bases between them. Germline V gives CDR1 SGHRS, CDR2 YFSETQ. The CDR3 contains 14 residues.

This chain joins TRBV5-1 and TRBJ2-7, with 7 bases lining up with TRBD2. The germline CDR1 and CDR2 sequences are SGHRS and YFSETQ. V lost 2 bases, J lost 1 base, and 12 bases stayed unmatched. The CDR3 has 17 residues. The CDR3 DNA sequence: TGCGCCAGCAGCTTATCGGTTGGCGGGAGTAGTTCCTACGAGCAGTACTTC. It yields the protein CASSLSVGGSSSYEQYF.

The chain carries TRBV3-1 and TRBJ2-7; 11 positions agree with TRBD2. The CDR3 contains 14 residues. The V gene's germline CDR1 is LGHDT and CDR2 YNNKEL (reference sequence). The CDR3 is CATGRLAGSNEQYF. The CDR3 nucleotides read TGTGCAACCGGGAGACTAGCGGGATCCAATGAGCAGTACTTC.

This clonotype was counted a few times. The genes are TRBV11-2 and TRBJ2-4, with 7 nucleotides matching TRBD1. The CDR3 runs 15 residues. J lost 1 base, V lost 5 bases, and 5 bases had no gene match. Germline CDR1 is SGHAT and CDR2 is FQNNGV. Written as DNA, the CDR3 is TGTGCCAGCAGCCCGGACAGGCTGGCCAAAAACATTCAGTACTTC. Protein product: CASSPDRLAKNIQYF. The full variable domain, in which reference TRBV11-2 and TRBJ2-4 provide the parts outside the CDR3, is EAGVAQSPRYKIIEKRQSVAFWCNPISGHATLYWYQQILGQGPKLLIQFQNNGVVDDSQLPKDRFSAERLKGVDSTLKIQPAKLEDSAVYLCASSPDRLAKNIQYFGAGTRLSVL.

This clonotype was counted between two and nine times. DNA for the CDR3: TGTGCCAGCAGTTTTACAATCTCTGGGGCCAACGTCCTGACTTTC. Translation: CASSFTISGANVLTF. The chain recombines TRBV27 with TRBJ2-6; D gene ambiguous. CDR3 size: 15 residues. Trimming removed 3 bases at V and 0 bases at J, with 6 bases between. The germline CDR1 and CDR2 sequences are MNHEY and SMNVEV (reference sequence).

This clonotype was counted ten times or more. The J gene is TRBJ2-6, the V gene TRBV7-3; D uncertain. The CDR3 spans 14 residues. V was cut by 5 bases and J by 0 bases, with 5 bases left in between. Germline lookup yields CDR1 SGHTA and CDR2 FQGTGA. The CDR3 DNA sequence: TGTGCCAGCAGCCCGGCCTCTGGGGCCAACGTCCTGACTTTC. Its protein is CASSPASGANVLTF. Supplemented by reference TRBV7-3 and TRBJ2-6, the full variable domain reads GAGVSQTPSNKVTEKGKYVELRCDPISGHTALYWYRQSLGQGPEFLIYFQGTGAADDSGLPNDRFFAVRPEGSVSTLKIQRTERGDSAVYLCASSPASGANVLTFGAGSRLTVL.

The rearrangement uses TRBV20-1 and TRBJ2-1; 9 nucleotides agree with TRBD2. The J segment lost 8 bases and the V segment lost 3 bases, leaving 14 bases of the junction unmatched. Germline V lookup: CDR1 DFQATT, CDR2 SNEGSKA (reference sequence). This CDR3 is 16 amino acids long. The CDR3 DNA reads TGCAGTGCTAGTGCCTTAACGGGACTAGCTATCGATGAGCAGTTCTTC. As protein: CSASALTGLAIDEQFF.

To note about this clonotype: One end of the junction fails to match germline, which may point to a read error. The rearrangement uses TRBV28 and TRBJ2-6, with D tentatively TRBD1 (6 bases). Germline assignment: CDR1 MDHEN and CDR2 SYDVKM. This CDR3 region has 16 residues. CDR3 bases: TGTACCAGCAGCACCGGGACAAAAAATGGGGCCAACGTCCTGACTTTC. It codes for CTSSTGTKNGANVLTF.

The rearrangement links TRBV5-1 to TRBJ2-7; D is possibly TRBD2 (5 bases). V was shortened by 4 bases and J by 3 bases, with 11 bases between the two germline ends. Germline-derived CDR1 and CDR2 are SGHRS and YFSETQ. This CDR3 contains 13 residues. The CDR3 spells CASSPEASYEQYF. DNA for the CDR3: TGCGCCAGCAGCCCGGAGGCTAGCTACGAGCAGTACTTC.

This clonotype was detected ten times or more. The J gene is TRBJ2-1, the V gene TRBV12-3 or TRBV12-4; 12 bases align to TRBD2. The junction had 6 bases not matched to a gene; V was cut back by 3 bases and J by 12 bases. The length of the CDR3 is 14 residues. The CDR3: CASSFQLAGGGQFF. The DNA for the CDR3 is TGTGCCAGCAGTTTTCAACTAGCGGGAGGAGGGCAGTTCTTC.

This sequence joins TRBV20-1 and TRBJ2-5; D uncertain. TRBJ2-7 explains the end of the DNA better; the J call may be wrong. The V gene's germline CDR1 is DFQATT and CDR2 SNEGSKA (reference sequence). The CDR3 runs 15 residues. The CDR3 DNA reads TGCAGTGTCACTGGGCCAGACGGTTACTCCTACGAGCAGTACTTC. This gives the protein CSVTGPDGYSYEQYF.